The clone carrying this T cell receptor (beta chain) was seen many times. The antigen is undetermined. cDNA was made from 500 ng RNA using alpha and beta constant primers. Each of the alpha and beta chains got its own library through chain-specific third strand synthesis with indices. TCRdb itself ran the 5' RACE reads through MiXCR, one entry per CDR3 protein. There are about 15,000 distinct CDR3 sequences in the sample; approximately 7% occur only once, and under 9.5% lies in the top ten. Between the trimmed V and J ends, which lost 5 bases and 7 bases, there was a span of 5 bases. The CDR3 is 11 amino acids. This entry is derived from a study of HIV-infected patients and healthy controls. No cell fractionation was done, so the repertoire covers all unsorted peripheral blood T cells. Study results and caveats: Diversity differences between study cohorts were not due to their slight age and sex differences. HIV+ repertoires were severely depleted of MAIT alpha-chain CDR3s, unlike healthy controls.

The sequencing sample was made of blood. This sequence originates from an adult in good health. The rearrangement joins TRBV23-1 to TRBJ2-2; D uncertain. TRBV23-1 is given ORF status, its function remaining uncertain. The CDR3 spells CASSGVGELFF. The CDR3 coding sequence is TGCGCCAGCAGTGGGGTCGGGGAGCTGTTTTTT.